What follows is one T cell receptor (beta chain) and its context. This was a survey-level run. The method was immunoSEQ multiplex PCR; TCRdb's version includes in-frame clones alone and lacks a portion of them. Seen here are about 64,000 clones, 85% to 90% observed once, and the top ten hold roughly 3.8%. The source of the sample is a study of pediatric ulcerative colitis. The CDR3 has 15 residues. The V and J ends lost 4 bases and 3 bases, in that order; junction bases with no gene match: 7. Germline V lookup: CDR1 SGHTA, CDR2 FQGNSA. The genes are TRBV7-2 and TRBJ2-7, with 9 bases matching TRBD2. The source of this sequence is a boy younger than 18 with severe ulcerative colitis. The sample consisted of blood. DNA for the CDR3: TGTGCCAGCAGCTCCGCAGCTAGCGGGAACTACGAGCAGTACTTC. It codes for CASSSAASGNYEQYF.